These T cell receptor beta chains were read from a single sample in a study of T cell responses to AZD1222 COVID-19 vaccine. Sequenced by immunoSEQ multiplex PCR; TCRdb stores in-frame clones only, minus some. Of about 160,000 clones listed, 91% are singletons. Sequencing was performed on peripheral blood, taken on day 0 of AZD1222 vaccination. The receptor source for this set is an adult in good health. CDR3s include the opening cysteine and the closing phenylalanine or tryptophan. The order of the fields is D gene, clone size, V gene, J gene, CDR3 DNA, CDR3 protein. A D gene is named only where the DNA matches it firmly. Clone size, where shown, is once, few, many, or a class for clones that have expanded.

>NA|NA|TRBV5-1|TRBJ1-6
TGCGCCAGCAGCGCAGGGGAAGGTTCACCCCTCCACTTT
CASSAGEGSPLHF
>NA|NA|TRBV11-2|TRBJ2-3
TGTGCCAGCAGCCGCGTTATAGGGAGCACAGATACGCAGTATTTT
CASSRVIGSTDTQYF
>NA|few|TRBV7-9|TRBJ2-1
TGTGCCAGCAGTCGTGTGACGGACGGCAATGAGCAGTTCTTC
CASSRVTDGNEQFF
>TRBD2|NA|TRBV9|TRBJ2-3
TGTGCCAGCAGCGTAGCGCCGGGGGGGAGGGCAGATACGCAGTATTTT
CASSVAPGGRADTQYF
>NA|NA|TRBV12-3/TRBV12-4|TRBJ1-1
TGTGCCAGCAGTCCCCGGAGGACTGAAGCTTTCTTT
CASSPRRTEAFF
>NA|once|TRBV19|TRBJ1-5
TGTGCCAGTAGTATAGGCCAAGGCAGACAGCCCCAGCATTTT
CASSIGQGRQPQHF
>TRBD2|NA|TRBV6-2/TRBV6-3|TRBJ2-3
TGTGCCAGCAGCCGTCTAGCGGGGGACACAGATACGCAGTATTTT
CASSRLAGDTDTQYF
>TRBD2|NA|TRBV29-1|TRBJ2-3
TGCAGCCACGGGGGGACCTCTAGCACAGATACGCAGTATTTT
CSHGGTSSTDTQYF
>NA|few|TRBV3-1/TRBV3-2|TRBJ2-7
TGTGCCAGCAGCCGGGGGATAGCCTACGAGCAGTACTTC
CASSRGIAYEQYF
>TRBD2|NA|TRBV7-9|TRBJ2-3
TGTGCCAGCAGCGTAAGCGGGGGATACACAGATACGCAGTATTTT
CASSVSGGYTDTQYF
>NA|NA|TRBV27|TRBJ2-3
TGTGCCACCGGAGGGGTCGGGGATACGCAGTATTTT
CATGGVGDTQYF
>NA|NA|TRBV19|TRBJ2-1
TGTGCCAGTAGTATAGGGCAATCGGCCTACAATGAGCAGTTCTTC
CASSIGQSAYNEQFF
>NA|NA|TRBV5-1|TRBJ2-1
TGCGCCAGCAAACTCCCCGGAGGCTACAATGAGCAGTTCTTC
CASKLPGGYNEQFF
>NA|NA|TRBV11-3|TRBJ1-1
TGTGCCAGTGAGGGTCGGGATTCGACTGAAGCTTTCTTT
CASEGRDSTEAFF
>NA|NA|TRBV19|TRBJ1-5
TGTGCCAGTAGTCTCCATTTACAGGATCAGCCCCAGCATTTT
CASSLHLQDQPQHF
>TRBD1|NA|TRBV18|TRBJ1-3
TGTGCCAGCTCACCACTAGGCTTGGTGCAGGGGGCCTCTGGAAACACCATATATTTT
CASSPLGLVQGASGNTIYF
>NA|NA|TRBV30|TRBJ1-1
TGTGCCTGGAGTGTCCGGGGGGCGGGGAACACTGAAGCTTTCTTT
CAWSVRGAGNTEAFF
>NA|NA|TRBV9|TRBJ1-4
TGTGCCAGCAATCACCGAGGGAATAATGAAAAACTGTTTTTT
CASNHRGNNEKLFF
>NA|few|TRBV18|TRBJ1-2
TGTGCCAGCTCACCGGACGGACCCTATGGCTACACCTTC
CASSPDGPYGYTF
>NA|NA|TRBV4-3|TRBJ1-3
TGCGCCAGCAGCCAAGCCCAGGACATTGTTAAGGGCACCATATATTTT
CASSQAQDIVKGTIYF
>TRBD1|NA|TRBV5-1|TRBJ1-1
TGCGCCAGCAGTTATGTCCCGGGACAGGGAATGAACACTGAAGCTTTCTTT
CASSYVPGQGMNTEAFF
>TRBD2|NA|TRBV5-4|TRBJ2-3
TGTGCCAGCAGCCGGACTAGCGGGAGGGCCGAGTCGACAGATACGCAGTATTTT
CASSRTSGRAESTDTQYF
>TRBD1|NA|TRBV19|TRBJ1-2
TGTGCCAGTAGTCCCCGGGACAGGGGCAGTTATGGCTACACCTTC
CASSPRDRGSYGYTF
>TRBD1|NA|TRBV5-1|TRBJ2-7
TGCGCCAGCAGCCCAAAAGGCGGACAGGGGCTCTACGAGCAGTACTTC
CASSPKGGQGLYEQYF
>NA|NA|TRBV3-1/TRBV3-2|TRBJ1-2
TGTGCCAGCAGCCAAGGGCTTGGGGGGTCGTTCTATGGCTACACCTTC
CASSQGLGGSFYGYTF
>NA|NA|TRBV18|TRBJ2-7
TGTGCCAGCTCACCTGCAAACCGACCTCAGAGCTCCGAGCAGTACTTC
CASSPANRPQSSEQYF
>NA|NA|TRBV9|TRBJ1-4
TGTGCCAGCAGCGATCCACGGACGGGCTCTGAAGAAAAACTGTTTTTT
CASSDPRTGSEEKLFF
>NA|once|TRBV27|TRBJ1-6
TGTGCCAGCAGTTTATCTTCAGGGCTTGGGTCACCCCTCCACTTT
CASSLSSGLGSPLHF
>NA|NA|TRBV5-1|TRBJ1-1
TGCGCCAGCAGCCCCAGTGGCAGAGGCACTGAAGCTTTCTTT
CASSPSGRGTEAFF
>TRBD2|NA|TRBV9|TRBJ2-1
TGTGCCAGCAGCGTAGTGAGGGAGGGCCTGGGGAGCTCCTACAATGAGCAGTTCTTC
CASSVVREGLGSSYNEQFF
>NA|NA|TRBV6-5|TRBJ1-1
TGTGCCAGCAGTTACTCGGGGGGATTGAGAACTGAAGCTTTCTTT
CASSYSGGLRTEAFF
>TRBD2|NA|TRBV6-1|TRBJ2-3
TGTGCCAGCAGTGAAGAGGGTAGCGGGGCTAGCACAGATACGCAGTATTTT
CASSEEGSGASTDTQYF
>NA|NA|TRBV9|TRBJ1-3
TGTGCCAGCAGCGATGACGTGGGGATAGGCCCTGGAAACACCATATATTTT
CASSDDVGIGPGNTIYF
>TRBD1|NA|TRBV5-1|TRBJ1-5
TGCGCCAGCAGCCCGGGACAGGGGGAGTGGCAGCCCCAGCATTTT
CASSPGQGEWQPQHF
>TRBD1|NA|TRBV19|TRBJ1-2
TGTGCCAGTACACGTGCAGGGGGCGATGGCTACACCTTC
CASTRAGGDGYTF
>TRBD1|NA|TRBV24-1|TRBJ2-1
TGTGCCACCAGGTCCCGGGACAGTTACAATGAGCAGTTCTTC
CATRSRDSYNEQFF
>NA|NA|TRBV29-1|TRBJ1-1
TGCAGCGTAAAACAGGGTGCCACTGAAGCTTTCTTT
CSVKQGATEAFF
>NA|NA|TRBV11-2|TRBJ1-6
TGTGCCAGCAGTGGGGCGGGCCTCCTGAATTCACCCCTCCACTTT
CASSGAGLLNSPLHF
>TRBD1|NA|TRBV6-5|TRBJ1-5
TGTGCCAGCAGTCAGGGCGACAGGGAGGATCAGCCCCAGCATTTT
CASSQGDREDQPQHF
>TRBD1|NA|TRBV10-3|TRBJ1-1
TGTGCCATCAGTGAGGGGACAGCAATGAACACTGAAGCTTTCTTT
CAISEGTAMNTEAFF
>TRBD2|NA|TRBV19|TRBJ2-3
TGTGCCAGTAGTATGGGACTACGACTCGATACGCAGTATTTT
CASSMGLRLDTQYF
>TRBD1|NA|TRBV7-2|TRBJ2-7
TGTGCCAGCAGCTTAGACCCCGGGACAGCCTACGAGCAGTACTTC
CASSLDPGTAYEQYF
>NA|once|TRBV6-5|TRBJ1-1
TGTGCCAGCAGTTACTCCAGGACAGCAATGAACACTGAAGCTTTCTTT
CASSYSRTAMNTEAFF
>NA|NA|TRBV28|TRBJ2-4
TGTGCCAGCTCTCAGATAGACAAAAACATTCAGTACTTC
CASSQIDKNIQYF
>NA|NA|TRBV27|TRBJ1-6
TGTGCCAGCAGTTTACCAGGCAACTCACCCCTCCACTTT
CASSLPGNSPLHF
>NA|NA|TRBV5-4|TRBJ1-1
TGTGCCAGCAGCTTGTCCAGGGGAAACACTGAAGCTTTCTTT
CASSLSRGNTEAFF
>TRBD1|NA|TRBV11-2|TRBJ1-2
TGTGCCAGCAGCCCTGGGACAGGGACTAACTATGGCTACACCTTC
CASSPGTGTNYGYTF
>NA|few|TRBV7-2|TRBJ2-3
TGTGCCAGCACCCCAACTTTCATGGATACGCAGTATTTT
CASTPTFMDTQYF
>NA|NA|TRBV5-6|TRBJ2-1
TGTGCCAGCAGCTTGGACGCATCTACGAGGCAGTTCTTC
CASSLDASTRQFF
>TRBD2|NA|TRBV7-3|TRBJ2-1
TGTGCCAGCAGCTTACGCGGGAGACTCTACAATGAGCAGTTCTTC
CASSLRGRLYNEQFF
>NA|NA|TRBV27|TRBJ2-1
TGTGCCAGCAGTTGGGGGGATAGCTCCTACAATGAGCAGTTCTTC
CASSWGDSSYNEQFF
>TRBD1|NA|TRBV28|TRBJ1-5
TGTGCCAGCAGTTTACTCGGACAGGGGGAGGTTCAGCCCCAGCATTTT
CASSLLGQGEVQPQHF
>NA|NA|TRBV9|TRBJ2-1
TGTGCCAGCAGCCCCCTTTGGGGGGCGTTTAATGAGCAGTTCTTC
CASSPLWGAFNEQFF
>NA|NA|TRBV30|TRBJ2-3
TGTGCCTGGAGTGTACCACTAGCTCCCACCCGGGGGCAGTATTTT
CAWSVPLAPTRGQYF
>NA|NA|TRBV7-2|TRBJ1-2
TGTGCCAGCAGCGCCGACAAGTTCTATGGCTACACCTTC
CASSADKFYGYTF
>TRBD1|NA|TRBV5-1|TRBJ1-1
TGCGCCAGCAGCCCGACAGGGGACCCGTCTACTGAAGCTTTCTTT
CASSPTGDPSTEAFF
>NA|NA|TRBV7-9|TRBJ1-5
TGTGCCACCCAGGAAAACCACAATCAGCCCCAGCATTTT
CATQENHNQPQHF
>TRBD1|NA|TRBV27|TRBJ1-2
TGTGCCAGCAGTTCGCCAACCACAGGGGTAGTAGGCTACACCTTC
CASSSPTTGVVGYTF
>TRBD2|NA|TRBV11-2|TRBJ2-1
TGTGCCAGCAGCTTAGGCAGGGGTCCAGCGGGAGGGCCCTACAATGAGCAGTTCTTC
CASSLGRGPAGGPYNEQFF